A selection of T cell receptor beta chains follows, all from one sample in a study of cytomegalovirus exposure and HLA in healthy donors. Profiled with immunoSEQ multiplex PCR; TCRdb holds only in-frame clones, not every one. The table records some 140,000 clones, around 80% of them present only once. Sample: PBMCs. These TCRs come from a man aged 25 to 45 in good health and CMV-seropositive. Both conserved end residues are part of each CDR3. D genes are given only for firm matches. Not all rows give a size; the values are once, few, many and, for expanded clones, a class.

>TRBJ1-3|.|TRBD1|TRBV28
TGTGCCAGCAGTTTGACAGGGGCCCTCTCTGGAAACACCATATATTTT
CASSLTGALSGNTIYF
>TRBJ2-1|.|TRBD2|TRBV7-9
TGTGCCAGCAGCTTAGTTCCTAGCGGCGCCTACAATGAGCAGTTCTTC
CASSLVPSGAYNEQFF
>TRBJ1-1|.|.|TRBV25-1
TGTGCCAGCAGTGAAACGGGGATGAACACTGAAGCTTTCTTT
CASSETGMNTEAFF
>TRBJ2-7|.|TRBD1|TRBV7-2
TGTGCCAGCAGCCGCCGCCAGGGGGTAGTCAGGGAGCAGTACTTC
CASSRRQGVVREQYF
>TRBJ1-5|.|.|TRBV6-5
TGTGCCAGCGGCCGGGACACCGATCAGCCCCAGCATTTT
CASGRDTDQPQHF
>TRBJ1-4|.|.|TRBV2
TGTGCCAGCAGTGCGGGGGGCTGGGAAAAACTGTTTTTT
CASSAGGWEKLFF
>TRBJ2-3|few|.|TRBV7-9
TGTGCCAGCAGCTTAGTTTACTCGGGAGATACGCAGTATTTT
CASSLVYSGDTQYF
>TRBJ1-4|.|TRBD1|TRBV28
TGTGCCAGCAGTTTGCAGGGGGCGGCTGAAAAACTGTTTTTT
CASSLQGAAEKLFF
>TRBJ1-5|few|.|TRBV27
TGTGCCAGCAGTGCAGGGTACGGCAATCAGCCCCAGCATTTT
CASSAGYGNQPQHF
>TRBJ2-7|.|TRBD2|TRBV30
TGTGCCTGGAAATGGGCTAGCGGGAGTTACGAGCAGTACTTC
CAWKWASGSYEQYF
>TRBJ1-2|.|TRBD1|TRBV27
TGTGCCAGCAGTTTACGGGTGTCGGGACAGGGGGTAAATGGCTACACCTTC
CASSLRVSGQGVNGYTF
>TRBJ2-1|.|TRBD2|TRBV6-5
TGTGCCAGCAGTTACACGGGACTAGCGGGAGGGAACGAGCAGTTCTTC
CASSYTGLAGGNEQFF
>TRBJ2-1|.|TRBD2|TRBV7-3
TGTGCCAGCAGCCAACTCCCTAGCGGAAACTACAATGAGCAGTTCTTC
CASSQLPSGNYNEQFF
>TRBJ2-7|few|.|TRBV19
TGTGCCAGTAGCTTCCGGGACAACTCCTACGAGCAGTACTTC
CASSFRDNSYEQYF